The source of this TCR beta chain is a study of shared clonotypes between healthy human individuals. In the case of this clone: Other nucleotide sequences from this sample produce the same CDR3.

TCRdb's table, derived via immunoSEQ multiplex PCR, lists solely in-frame clones and lacks some. This sample has approximately 340,000 clones; less than 85% occur once, and the top ten carry approximately 10%. Germline CDR1 and CDR2: SGHNT and YYREEE (reference sequence). The CDR3 consists of 14 residues. Trimming took 3 bases from V and 3 from J, leaving 12 bases between them. The V call is TRBV5-4, the J call TRBJ1-1; D call uncertain. This TCR came from a man aged 25-40 years in good health. Sequencing input: memory CD4+ T cells sorted from blood. This sample's subset: CD45RA-negative fraction. CDR3 amino acids: CASSYGRGDTEAFF. Here the CDR3 DNA reads TGTGCCAGCAGCTACGGACGCGGTGACACTGAAGCTTTCTTT.